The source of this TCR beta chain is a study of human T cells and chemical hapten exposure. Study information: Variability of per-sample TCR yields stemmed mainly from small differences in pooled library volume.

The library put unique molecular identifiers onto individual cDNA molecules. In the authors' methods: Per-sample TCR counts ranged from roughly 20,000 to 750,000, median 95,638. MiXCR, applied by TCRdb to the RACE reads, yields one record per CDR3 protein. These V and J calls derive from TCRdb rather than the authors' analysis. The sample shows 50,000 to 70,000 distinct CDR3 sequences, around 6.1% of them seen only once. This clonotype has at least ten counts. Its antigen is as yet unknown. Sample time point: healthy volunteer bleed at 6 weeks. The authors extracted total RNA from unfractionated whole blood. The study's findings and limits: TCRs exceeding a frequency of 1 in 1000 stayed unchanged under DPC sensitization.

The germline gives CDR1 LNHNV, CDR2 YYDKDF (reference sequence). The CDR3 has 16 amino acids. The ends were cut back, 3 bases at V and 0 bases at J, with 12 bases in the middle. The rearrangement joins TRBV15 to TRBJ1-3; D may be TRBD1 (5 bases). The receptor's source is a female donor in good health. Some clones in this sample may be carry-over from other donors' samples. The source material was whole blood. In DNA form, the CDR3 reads TGTGCCACCAGCAGTGGGGGACGGAACTCTGGAAACACCATATATTTT. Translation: CATSSGGRNSGNTIYF.